This T cell receptor beta chain appears in the sequencing data of a study of blood T cells in healthy people across ages (dated by TCRdb to 2013 to 2016). For the wider study: Template switching captured roughly one uniquely barcoded TCR beta cDNA molecule per two T cells in model experiments. Using deep sequencing normalized with unique cDNA molecular identifiers, the study measured how TCR beta repertoire diversity changes with age. Donors of different ages were randomly distributed across sequencing lanes to avoid experimental bias. Donors were grouped into four age groups: young (average roughly 15 years), middle-aged (39), aged (62) and long-lived (approximately 82). For two donors (one aged 18 to 29 and one aged 80 or older), the study analyzed two additional independent replicas of 1 million unique cDNA reads from the same blood draw. On the study overall, not on this receptor specifically: As age increased, observed TCR beta diversity per million T cells dropped in a roughly linear way, and a significant reduction was already evident by age roughly 40. Estimates of total diversity based on one million sequenced T cells were regarded as lower bounds and as underestimates. Bulk unsorted PBMC profiling prevented conclusive comparison of naive and antigen-experienced compartments. Because the CMV infection status of the donors was unknown, age-related changes in expanded clonotypes may potentially have been confounded. Observed TCR beta diversity correlated strongly with the percentage of naive T cells measured by flow cytometry. Compared with the aged group, the long-lived group had more naive CD4+ T cells, fewer expanded clones and increased TCR diversity, a pattern suggesting age selection.

The method behind the library was 5' RACE. Sequencing used an Illumina HiSeq 2500. A second 7 to 11 cycle PCR used a sample-barcoded 5' primer and a J-beta primer mix. Each TCR beta cDNA molecule received a unique molecular identifier from a template-switch 5' adaptor carrying 12 random nucleotides. At least 2.5 million CDR3-containing paired-end reads were obtained from each sample. All of the RNA was converted into first-strand cDNA using the Mint cDNA synthesis kit, with a TRBC-specific oligonucleotide serving as the primer. All cDNA was treated with uracil-DNA glycosylase and then went through a first 18-cycle PCR with the universal primers M1SS and BC2_uni_R. The authors processed their data as follows. Each sample was normalized by randomly selecting 1 million high-quality reads, each carrying a distinct molecular identifier. Reads with shared molecular identifiers were discarded instead of being binned into consensus sequences. CDR3 identification, clonotype clustering and error correction used MiTCR with a Q25 quality threshold and the strictest error-elimination algorithm. Lower-bound total TCR beta diversity was estimated with a nonparametric unseen species model using Euler transformation. In TCRdb, the public reads were trimmed at Q25 with fastp and aligned with MiXCR, with productive beta chains retained. Identical CDR3 protein sequences are pooled into one entry, listed with their most common genes and DNA. The V and J calls, along with clone size, are taken from TCRdb and not from the paper's own processing. This sample holds about 1.5 million distinct CDR3 sequences; about 40% were observed only once. Together, the top ten hold around 8% of the sample.

Points on this clonotype: The antigen this receptor binds is unknown. Base qualities are missing; no much larger clone stands one base away.

The roughly 37 donors, aged roughly 6 to 90 years, were systemically healthy Caucasian individuals from Russia. Approximately 9.7 milliliters of peripheral blood were drawn from each donor into EDTA-treated Vacutainer tubes. Ficoll-Paque density-gradient centrifugation was used to isolate PBMCs, with at least 6.5 million per sample. Trizol reagent was used to extract total RNA from PBMCs, with at least 5.5 micrograms per sample. The percentages of naive CD45RAhigh/CD27high T cells were determined by flow cytometry on a PBMC aliquot from every donor. This sequence originates from a woman under 30 in good health. Source material: blood.

The CDR3 region: CAIGSGATREQYF. DNA sequence: TGTGCCATCGGAAGCGGGGCTACTAGGGAGCAGTACTTC. The chain employs TRBV10-3 and TRBJ2-5, and 7 junction bases match TRBD2. CDR1 and CDR2 are read off the germline V gene as ENHRY and SYGVKD. After removal of 8 bases from V and 11 bases from J, the junction retains 14 bases not matched to a gene. Inclusive of the bounding cysteine and phenylalanine, the CDR3 is 13 residues long. Left in the record is the CDR3 DNA by itself, 39 bases read in frame from the first base.